A single sample is the source of the 15 T cell receptor beta chains below, sequenced in a study of blood T cell repertoires in COVID-19. The table came from immunoSEQ multiplex PCR; TCRdb's copy has only in-frame clones and leaves some out. Of a few hundred thousand clones in the sample, roughly 90% are singletons; the top ten hold 2% to 2.5%. The specimen was peripheral blood. These TCRs come from a man in his fifties or sixties with acute or convalescent COVID-19.

As for this clone: The sample holds other DNA sequences that translate to the same CDR3. The chain has TRBV9 and TRBJ2-2, with 8 nucleotides matching TRBD2. The CDR3 has 15 amino acids. Germline lookup yields CDR1 SGDLS and CDR2 YYNGEE. The junction had 4 bases not matched to a gene; V was cut back by 2 bases and J by 4 bases. The CDR3 here is CASSVGSGGTGELFF. In DNA, the CDR3 is TGTGCCAGCAGCGTGGGGAGCGGGGGCACCGGGGAGCTGTTTTTT.

The chain couples TRBV19 to TRBJ2-3; TRBD1 agrees at 10 bases. The CDR3 runs 15 residues. J gave up 1 base and V 3 bases, and 1 base lay outside the gene matches. Germline lookup yields CDR1 LNHDA and CDR2 SQIVND (reference sequence). The CDR3 protein is CASSIGTGGTDTQYF. The CDR3 region has the DNA TGTGCCAGTAGTATTGGGACAGGGGGCACAGATACGCAGTATTTT.

The chain combines TRBV5-8 with TRBJ1-2, with D possibly matching TRBD1 (6 bases). This CDR3 spans 14 amino acids. The V and J ends lost 0 bases and 3 bases respectively, with 9 bases between them. In germline, CDR1 is SGHTS, CDR2 YDEGEE. CDR3 sequence (DNA): TGTGCCAGCAGCTTGGGGGGGGGCCACTATGGCTACACCTTC. This translates into CASSLGGGHYGYTF.

J is TRBJ1-1 and V is TRBV7-9; 7 positions agree with TRBD1. CDR1 and CDR2 (germline): SEHNR, FQNEAQ (reference sequence). The CDR3 is 13 amino acids. The V gene end was trimmed by 5 bases and the J gene end by 4 bases; junction bases not matched to a gene: 4. The CDR3 sequence is CASSGQGVTEAFF. In DNA form, the CDR3 reads TGTGCCAGCAGCGGGCAGGGGGTCACTGAAGCTTTCTTT.

The chain has TRBV29-1 and TRBJ2-7; TRBD1 matches at 7 bases. This CDR3 spans 14 amino acids. The V gene's germline CDR1 is SQVTM and CDR2 ANQGSEA. J lost 4 bases, V lost 4 bases, and 10 bases had no gene match. CDR3 nucleotide sequence: TGCAGCGTTGCCCCGGCACAGGGGATTTACGAGCAGTACTTC. Its translation: CSVAPAQGIYEQYF.

The genes are TRBV12-5 and TRBJ2-2; D remains unclear. From germline, CDR1 is LGHNT and CDR2 FRNRAP. Deletions cut 6 bases from V and 6 bases from J, with 8 bases between. The CDR3 contains 12 residues. CDR3 DNA: TGTGCTAGTGGACGAGACTCCGGGGAGCTGTTTTTT. Its protein product is CASGRDSGELFF.

This sequence joins TRBV5-5 and TRBJ1-2, with D hard to call. The CDR3 is 13 residues long. Germline V CDR1 and CDR2: SGHKS, YYEKEE (reference sequence). Between the trimmed V and J ends, which lost 3 bases and 10 bases, there was a span of 16 bases. CDR3 loop: CASSYAGSLDYTF. The CDR3 nucleotides are TGTGCCAGCAGCTACGCCGGGTCCCTGGACTACACCTTC.

The chain employs TRBV5-6 and TRBJ1-4; the D is unclear. V lost 1 base to trimming and J lost 4 bases, with 11 bases between them. CDR1 and CDR2 (germline): SGHDT, YYEEEE. This CDR3 spans 15 amino acids. CDR3 sequence (DNA): TGTGCCAGCAGCTTGACGGCAGGAATTAATGAAAAACTGTTTTTT. This gives the protein CASSLTAGINEKLFF.

This clone was seen more than once but under ten times. The V call is TRBV19, the J call TRBJ1-1; 9 bases align to TRBD1. Germline values: CDR1 LNHDA, CDR2 SQIVND (reference sequence). The CDR3 spans 15 residues. Trimming at V came to 0 bases and at J to 5 bases, leaving 4 bases not matched to a gene. CDR3 sequence (DNA): TGTGCCAGTAGTATAGACACAGGGGGCTGGACTGAAGCTTTCTTT. This encodes CASSIDTGGWTEAFF. The full variable domain, completed using reference TRBV19 and TRBJ1-1, is DGGITQSPKYLFRKEGQNVTLSCEQNLNHDAMYWYRQDPGQGLRLIYYSQIVNDFQKGDIAEGYSVSREKKESFPLTVTSAQKNPTAFYLCASSIDTGGWTEAFFGQGTRLTVV.

The V call is TRBV5-1, the J call TRBJ1-2, with a weak D call TRBD1 (6 bases). This CDR3 has 14 residues. CDR1 and CDR2 from the germline V gene are SGHRS and YFSETQ. V dropped 1 base and J dropped 7 bases, with 14 bases sitting between them. The CDR3 loop reads CASSLTDRMGGYTF. Here the CDR3 DNA reads TGCGCCAGCAGCTTGACGGACAGAATGGGTGGCTACACCTTC.

This chain links TRBV3-1 (or the pseudogene TRBV3-2) with TRBJ2-3; perhaps TRBD2 as D (6 bases). CDR3 length: 14 amino acids. Trimming cost V 1 base and J 7 bases, with 12 bases left between them. Germline loops: CDR1 LGHDT, CDR2 YNNKEL (reference sequence). The CDR3 region is CASSQVGGGYTQYF. The CDR3, as DNA: TGTGCCAGCAGCCAAGTCGGGGGTGGGTATACGCAGTATTTT.

This sequence joins TRBV4-1 and TRBJ1-3; the D gene is possibly TRBD1 (5 bases). Trimming removed 3 bases from V and 8 bases from J, with 11 bases in between. Germline values: CDR1 MGHRA, CDR2 YSYEKL. The CDR3 is 13 amino acids. The CDR3 reads CASSQQGRDTIYF. Here the CDR3 DNA reads TGCGCCAGCAGCCAGCAGGGTAGAGACACCATATATTTT.

The chain has TRBV6-5 and TRBJ1-2; D not certain. The CDR3 is 15 amino acids. CDR1 is MNHEY, CDR2 SVGAGI, per germline. Trimming removed 5 bases at V and 1 base at J, with 14 bases between. CDR3 DNA sequence: TGTGCCAGCAGTCCCGATGTCCGGAGTAACTATGGCTACACCTTC. Residues: CASSPDVRSNYGYTF.

The rearrangement uses TRBV7-8 and TRBJ1-1; tentatively, D is TRBD1 (5 bases). Trimming left V 0 bases short and J 5 bases short, with 7 bases between. The CDR3 has 13 residues. CDR1 is SGHVS, CDR2 FQNEAQ, per germline. The CDR3 DNA reads as TGTGCCAGCAGCTTAGCCCGGGGGACTGAAGCTTTCTTT. This encodes CASSLARGTEAFF. Together with reference TRBV7-8 and TRBJ1-1, the CDR3 gives the full variable domain: GAGVSQSPRYKVAKRGQDVALRCDPISGHVSLFWYQQALGQGPEFLTYFQNEAQLDKSGLPSDRFFAERPEGSVSTLKIQRTQQEDSAVYLCASSLARGTEAFFGQGTRLTVV.

Here the CDR3 reads CASSLHGTTPYEQYF. The CDR3 region has the DNA TGTGCCAGCAGCCTTCACGGGACAACTCCCTACGAGCAGTACTTC. The rearrangement joins TRBV5-6 to TRBJ2-7, with TRBD1 as a possible D gene (6 bases). CDR1 SGHDT and CDR2 YYEEEE come from the germline V gene. The CDR3 runs to 15 residues. Trimming removed 4 bases from V and 2 bases from J, with 16 bases in between.